Below are 22 T cell receptor beta chains sequenced from a single sample in a study of T cells in narcolepsy. The data were produced by immunoSEQ multiplex PCR, yet TCRdb's version contains in-frame clones alone and is incomplete. The profile shows some 30,000 clones, about 90% of them singletons. The sample consisted of memory (CD45RA-) CD4+ T cells from blood. These receptors all stem from a human donor in good health.

The chain carries TRBV6-5 and TRBJ1-2; 7 nucleotides line up with TRBD1. Trimming removed 2 bases from V and 8 bases from J; junction bases left unmatched: 11. CDR3 length equals 15 residues. Germline CDR1 reads MNHEY; CDR2 reads SVGAGI. CDR3 bases: TGTGCCAGCAGTTACGATACCCCAACAGGGGTCGGCTACACCTTC. Protein: CASSYDTPTGVGYTF.

The chain combines TRBV6-1 with TRBJ2-7; perhaps D is TRBD1 or TRBD2 (5 bases each). Trimming stripped 2 bases from V and 0 bases from J, with 11 bases between. Germline lookup yields CDR1 MNHNS and CDR2 SASEGT. The CDR3 has 15 amino acids. The CDR3 loop reads CASSERQGRSYEQYF. CDR3 bases: TGTGCCAGCAGTGAAAGGCAGGGACGCTCCTACGAGCAGTACTTC.

The chain carries TRBV5-6 and TRBJ2-5; D is ambiguous. The CDR3 runs 14 residues. Germline CDR1 reads SGHDT; CDR2 reads YYEEEE. V was cut by 0 bases and J by 1 base, with 7 bases left in between. This CDR3 is CASSLGGFQETQYF. CDR3 DNA sequence: TGTGCCAGCAGCTTGGGAGGCTTCCAAGAGACCCAGTACTTC.

The chain is built from TRBV2 and TRBJ2-1; TRBD2 agrees at 9 bases. CDR1 is SNHLY and CDR2 is FYNNEI in the germline V gene. Unmatched junction bases numbered 3, after V lost 5 bases and J lost 4 bases. The CDR3 is made up of 14 amino acids. The chain's CDR3 is CASSKREEYNEQFF. The CDR3 DNA sequence: TGTGCCAGCAGTAAGCGGGAGGAGTACAATGAGCAGTTCTTC.

The rearrangement uses TRBV11-2 and TRBJ2-7; possibly TRBD2 for D (6 bases). Trimming shortened V by 5 bases and J by 0 bases, and 11 bases separated the two germline ends. This CDR3 region has 14 residues. CDR1 and CDR2 from the germline V gene are SGHAT and FQNNGV. The CDR3 spells CASSPRGSSYEQYF. As DNA, the CDR3 is TGTGCCAGCAGCCCCCGGGGGAGCTCCTACGAGCAGTACTTC.

This rearrangement joins TRBV9 to TRBJ2-1; TRBD2 is a possible D gene (6 bases). The CDR3 sequence is 17 residues long. Deletions cut 3 bases from V and 0 bases from J, with 16 bases between. The germline gives CDR1 SGDLS, CDR2 YYNGEE. CDR3: CASSAFWRGSSYNEQFF. CDR3 coding DNA: TGTGCCAGCAGCGCATTCTGGAGGGGTAGCTCCTACAATGAGCAGTTCTTC.

J is TRBJ2-2 and V is TRBV7-3, with 12 positions matching TRBD2. This CDR3 comprises 16 residues. CDR1 is SGHTA, CDR2 FQGTGA, per germline. V lost 2 bases to trimming and J lost 5 bases; unmatched junction nucleotides: 3. This chain's CDR3 is CASSLPGTSGTGELFF. CDR3 DNA sequence: TGTGCCAGCAGCTTACCCGGGACTAGCGGGACCGGGGAGCTGTTTTTT.

The chain carries TRBV30 and TRBJ2-5, with 9 bases identical to TRBD1. The germline CDR1 and CDR2 sequences are GTSNPN and SVGIG (reference sequence). The CDR3 covers 13 residues. V lost 3 bases, J lost 6 bases, and 5 bases stayed unmatched. CDR3 in amino acids: CAWRQGAGQTQYF. CDR3 in DNA: TGTGCCTGGAGACAGGGGGCTGGACAGACCCAGTACTTC.

J is TRBJ2-7 and V is TRBV7-9, with 12 bases lining up with TRBD1. Germline CDR1 reads SEHNR; CDR2 reads FQNEAQ (reference sequence). CDR3 length: 16 amino acids. V gave up 3 bases and J gave up 2 bases; unmatched junction bases: 5. The CDR3 nucleotides are TGTGCCAGCAGCTTGGGACAGGGGGCGCGCGCCTACGAGCAGTACTTC. Its protein is CASSLGQGARAYEQYF.

This chain links TRBV19 with TRBJ1-1; tentatively, D is TRBD1 (6 bases). The CDR3 contains 13 residues. Germline loops: CDR1 LNHDA, CDR2 SQIVND (reference sequence). V gave up 4 bases and J gave up 3 bases, with 9 bases separating them. The CDR3 here is CASSTQGYTEAFF. CDR3 bases: TGTGCCAGTAGTACCCAGGGGTACACTGAAGCTTTCTTT.

The chain joins TRBV19 to TRBJ2-5, with D possibly being TRBD2 (6 bases). Germline-derived CDR1 and CDR2 are LNHDA and SQIVND (reference sequence). Trimming stripped 5 bases from V and 9 bases from J, with 19 bases between. The CDR3 is made up of 14 amino acids. Here the CDR3 reads CASSSHSGEVAQYF. The CDR3 nucleotides are TGTGCCAGTAGTTCCCACTCCGGGGAGGTGGCCCAGTACTTC.

The genes are TRBV19 and TRBJ2-3, with D perhaps matching TRBD2 (6 bases). The V gene lost 2 bases and the J gene lost 0 bases, with 9 bases spanning the gap. Germline V CDR1 and CDR2: LNHDA, SQIVND (reference sequence). The CDR3 runs 15 residues. CDR3 bases: TGTGCCAGTAGTATAATCGGGGGTAGCACAGATACGCAGTATTTT. Residues: CASSIIGGSTDTQYF.

The rearrangement links TRBV19 to TRBJ2-7, with D unclear. The germline gives CDR1 LNHDA, CDR2 SQIVND (reference sequence). Trimming pared 3 bases from V and 5 bases from J, leaving 11 bases between. The CDR3 covers 13 residues. In DNA form, the CDR3 reads TGTGCCAGTAGTATTAAAGGGTGGGACGAGCAGTACTTC. Protein: CASSIKGWDEQYF. The variable domain in full, completed from reference TRBV19 and TRBJ2-7, reads DGGITQSPKYLFRKEGQNVTLSCEQNLNHDAMYWYRQDPGQGLRLIYYSQIVNDFQKGDIAEGYSVSREKKESFPLTVTSAQKNPTAFYLCASSIKGWDEQYFGPGTRLTVT.

J is TRBJ2-1 and V is TRBV7-2; D ambiguous. The CDR3 consists of 14 residues. Germline CDR1 SGHTA, CDR2 FQGNSA. V was clipped by 0 bases and J by 4 bases, with 7 bases between them. CDR3 bases: TGTGCCAGCAGCTTAGCTGTTGAGTACAATGAGCAGTTCTTC. It yields the protein CASSLAVEYNEQFF.

The sample holds a few counts of this clone. This chain connects TRBV9 to TRBJ2-7; D might be TRBD1 (5 bases). The CDR3 is 11 residues long. The germline V gene encodes CDR1 SGDLS and CDR2 YYNGEE. V lost 3 bases to trimming and J lost 7 bases, with 8 bases between them. The CDR3 is CASSGGKEQYF. The CDR3 DNA sequence: TGTGCCAGCAGCGGGGGCAAGGAGCAGTACTTC.

The genes are TRBV5-4 and TRBJ2-3; D possibly corresponds to TRBD1 (6 bases). Germline V lookup: CDR1 SGHNT, CDR2 YYREEE (reference sequence). Deletions cut 1 base from V and 0 bases from J, with 9 bases between. There are 15 residues in the CDR3. CDR3 coding DNA: TGTGCCAGCAGCTTGTACAGGGATAGCACAGATACGCAGTATTTT. Its protein product is CASSLYRDSTDTQYF.

This chain's CDR3 is CSVAGGRHEQFF. The CDR3 DNA reads TGCAGCGTTGCTGGCGGGAGGCATGAGCAGTTCTTC. This chain connects TRBV29-1 to TRBJ2-1, with TRBD2 matching 8 bases. The CDR3 totals 12 residues. After removal of 4 bases from V and 8 bases from J, the junction contained 4 bases not matched to a gene. Germline CDR1 and CDR2: SQVTM and ANQGSEA.

V usage is TRBV5-1 and J usage is TRBJ2-7, with 8 bases fitting TRBD2. This CDR3 spans 16 amino acids. The germline gives CDR1 SGHRS, CDR2 YFSETQ. Trimming took 0 bases from V and 3 from J; bases not matched to a gene: 8. For the CDR3, the DNA is TGCGCCAGCAGCTTGGTGGGGGTAGCGGGACTCTACGAGCAGTACTTC. Protein product: CASSLVGVAGLYEQYF.

In nucleotides, the CDR3 is TGTGCCAGCAGCCGGGCAGGGGGAACGGTCAATGAGCAGTTCTTC. Protein product: CASSRAGGTVNEQFF. This chain uses TRBV14 with TRBJ2-1; 7 bases fit TRBD1. Per germline, CDR1 SGHDN and CDR2 FVKESK. Trimming cost V 4 bases and J 6 bases; bases outside gene matches: 9. The CDR3 has 15 amino acids.

This clone was observed once. The chain recombines TRBV21-1 with TRBJ2-1; the table gives TRBD1 as D, unverified against the DNA. TRBV21-1 is a documented pseudogene. The CDR3 is 14 amino acids. This CDR3 is CASSPTGSYNEQFF. CDR3 DNA: TGTGCCAGCAGCCCGACAGGTTCCTACAATGAGCAGTTCTTC.

This clone was counted between two and nine times. This chain links TRBV7-2 with TRBJ2-7; possibly TRBD2 for D (6 bases). CDR3 size: 13 residues. V was cut by 6 bases and J by 1 base, with 10 bases left in between. Germline V gene data show CDR1 as SGHTA and CDR2 as FQGNSA. CDR3 residues: CASRRDWSYEQYF. CDR3 nucleotide sequence: TGTGCCAGCAGACGGGACTGGTCCTACGAGCAGTACTTC.

V usage is TRBV11-2 and J usage is TRBJ1-6, with D uncertain. Trimming left V 5 bases short and J 9 bases short, with 5 bases between. Per germline, CDR1 SGHAT and CDR2 FQNNGV. The CDR3 is 11 amino acids. The CDR3 sequence: CASSIGSPLHF. The CDR3 DNA reads TGTGCCAGCAGCATAGGTTCACCCCTCCACTTT.